This T cell receptor beta chain was identified during a study of cytomegalovirus exposure and HLA in healthy donors. General study points: A later analysis appeared to link common viral pathogens to several of the most significant clusters. Altogether, about 160 TCR beta chains were recorded as cytomegalovirus-associated. TRBV6-2, TRBV6-3 and other indistinguishable V segments were excluded.

The CDR3 covers 15 residues. The germline gives CDR1 ENHRY, CDR2 SYGVKD. V trimming: 10 bases; J trimming: 3 bases; junction bases outside the gene matches: 14. Notes on this clone: The antigen remains undetermined.

PCR amplification relied on 60 Vbeta primers (plus 13 Jbeta primers). Sequenced by immunoSEQ multiplex PCR; TCRdb stores in-frame clones only, minus some. The table includes approximately 130,000 clones, 65% to 85% detected once. This sequence originates from a woman in her thirties or forties in good health and CMV-seronegative. The sequencing input was PBMCs. This sequence joins TRBV10-3 and TRBJ1-1, with 7 bases lining up with TRBD1. The CDR3 protein is CATRPGTEPDTEAFF. CDR3 coding DNA: TGTGCCACACGCCCCGGGACAGAACCCGACACTGAAGCTTTCTTT.